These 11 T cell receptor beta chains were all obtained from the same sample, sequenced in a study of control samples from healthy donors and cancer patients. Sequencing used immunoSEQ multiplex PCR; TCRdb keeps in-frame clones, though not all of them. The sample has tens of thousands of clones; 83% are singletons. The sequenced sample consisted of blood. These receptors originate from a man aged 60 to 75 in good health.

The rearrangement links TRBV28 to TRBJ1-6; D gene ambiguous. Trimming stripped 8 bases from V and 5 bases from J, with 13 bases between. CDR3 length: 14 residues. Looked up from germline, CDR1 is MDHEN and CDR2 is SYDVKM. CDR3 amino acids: CASAWGSDNSPLHF. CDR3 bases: TGTGCCAGCGCCTGGGGATCGGATAATTCACCCCTCCACTTT.

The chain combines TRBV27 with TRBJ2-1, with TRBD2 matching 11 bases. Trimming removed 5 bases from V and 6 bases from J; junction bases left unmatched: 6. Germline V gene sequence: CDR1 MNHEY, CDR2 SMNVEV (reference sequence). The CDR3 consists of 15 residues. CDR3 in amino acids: CASSTTSGKSNEQFF. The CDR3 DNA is TGTGCCAGCAGTACGACTAGCGGGAAGTCCAATGAGCAGTTCTTC.

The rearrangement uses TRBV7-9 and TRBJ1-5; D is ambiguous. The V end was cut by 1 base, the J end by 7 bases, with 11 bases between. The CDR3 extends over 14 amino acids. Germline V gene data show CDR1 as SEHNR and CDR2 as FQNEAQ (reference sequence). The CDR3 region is CASSLGGWRQPQHF. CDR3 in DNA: TGTGCCAGCAGCTTAGGAGGGTGGCGACAGCCCCAGCATTTT.

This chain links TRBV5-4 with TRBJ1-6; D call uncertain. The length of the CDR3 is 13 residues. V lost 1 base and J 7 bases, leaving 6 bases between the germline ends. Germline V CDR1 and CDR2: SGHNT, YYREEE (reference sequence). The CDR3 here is CASSLIGNSPLHF. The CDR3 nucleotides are TGTGCCAGCAGCTTGATCGGGAATTCACCCCTCCACTTT.

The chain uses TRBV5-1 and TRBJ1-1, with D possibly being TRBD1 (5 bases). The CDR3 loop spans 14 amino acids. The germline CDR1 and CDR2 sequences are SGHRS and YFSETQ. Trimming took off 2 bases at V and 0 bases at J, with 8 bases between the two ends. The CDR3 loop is CASSFPGLNTEAFF. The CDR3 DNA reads TGCGCCAGCAGCTTTCCGGGACTGAACACTGAAGCTTTCTTT.

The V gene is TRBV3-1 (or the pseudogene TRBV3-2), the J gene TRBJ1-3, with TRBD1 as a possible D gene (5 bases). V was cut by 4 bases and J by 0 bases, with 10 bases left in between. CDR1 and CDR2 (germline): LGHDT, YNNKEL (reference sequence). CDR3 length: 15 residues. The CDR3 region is CASSLLTASGNTIYF. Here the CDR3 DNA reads TGTGCCAGCAGCCTCCTGACAGCCTCTGGAAACACCATATATTTT.

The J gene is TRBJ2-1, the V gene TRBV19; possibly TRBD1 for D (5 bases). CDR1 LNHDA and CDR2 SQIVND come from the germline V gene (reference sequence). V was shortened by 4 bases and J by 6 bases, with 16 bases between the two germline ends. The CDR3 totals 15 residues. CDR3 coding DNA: TGTGCCAGTAGTAATATCAGGGTATCCGGCAATGAGCAGTTCTTC. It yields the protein CASSNIRVSGNEQFF.

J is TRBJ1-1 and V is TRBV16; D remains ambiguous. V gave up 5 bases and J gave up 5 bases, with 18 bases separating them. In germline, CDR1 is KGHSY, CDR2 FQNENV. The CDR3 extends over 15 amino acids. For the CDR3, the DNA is TGTGCCAGCAGCGATCATTCGGACTCGGGGACTGAAGCTTTCTTT. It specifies CASSDHSDSGTEAFF.

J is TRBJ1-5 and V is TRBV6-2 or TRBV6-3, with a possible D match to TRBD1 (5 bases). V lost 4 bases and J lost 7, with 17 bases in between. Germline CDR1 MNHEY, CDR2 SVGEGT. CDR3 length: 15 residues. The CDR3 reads CASSWGGGDGQPQHF. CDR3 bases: TGTGCCAGCAGTTGGGGTGGGGGGGATGGACAGCCCCAGCATTTT.

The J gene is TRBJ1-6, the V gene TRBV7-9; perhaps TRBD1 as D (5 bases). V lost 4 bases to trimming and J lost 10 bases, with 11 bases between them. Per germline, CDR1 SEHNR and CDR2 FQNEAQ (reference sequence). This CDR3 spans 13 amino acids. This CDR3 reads CASSSGRGSPLHF. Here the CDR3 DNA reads TGTGCCAGCAGCTCCGGGAGGGGATCACCCCTCCACTTT.

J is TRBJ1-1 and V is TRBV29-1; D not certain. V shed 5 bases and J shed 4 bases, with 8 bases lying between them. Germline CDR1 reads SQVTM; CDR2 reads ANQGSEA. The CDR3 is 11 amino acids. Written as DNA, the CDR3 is TGCAGCGTTTCAGCGGCCACTGAAGCTTTCTTT. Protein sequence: CSVSAATEAFF.